This T cell receptor (beta chain) was recovered during a study of control samples from healthy donors and cancer patients. This CDR3 comprises 17 residues. Germline lookup yields CDR1 LNHDA and CDR2 SQIVND (reference sequence). V shed 3 bases and J 0 bases; nucleotides not matched to a gene: 8. The repertoire was sequenced with immunoSEQ multiplex PCR; TCRdb's copy has only in-frame clones and lacks some. This table holds more than 75,000 clones, roughly 91% found once. The sequencing sample was made of blood. The source is a man aged 45-65 years in good health. The chain combines TRBV19 with TRBJ2-3, with TRBD2 identical over 8 bases. Written as DNA, the CDR3 is TGTGCCAGTAGTATTCGCGGGGGGCTAACTAGCACAGATACGCAGTATTTT. As protein: CASSIRGGLTSTDTQYF.